The T cell receptor beta chain described here comes from a study of vaccination effects on CD4 cells after COVID-19. Study-wide points: After vaccination, at late timepoints, clones induced by infection and by vaccine contracted markedly. In convalescents, post-vaccine spike-reactive clones were mainly new clones induced by vaccination.

About this clone: Its antigen is unknown.

Data came from immunoSEQ multiplex PCR; TCRdb stores just in-frame clones and leaves some out. Of under 55,000 clones in the sample, approximately 77% are singletons; the top ten hold just under 30%. CDR3 length: 11 amino acids. V was clipped by 5 bases and J by 7 bases, with 9 bases between them. Germline CDR1 SGHAT, CDR2 FQNNGV. Before sequencing took place, the ViraFEST assay used viral peptide pools to expand antigen-specific CD4+ T cells. Scientists isolated CD4+ T cells after a roughly 10-day culture period ended. The individual was infected with SARS-CoV-2 between March and December 2020, as confirmed by PCR.

This chain connects TRBV11-2 to TRBJ2-7; D gene uncertain. The source was CD4+ T cells from PBMCs cultured with a peptide pool, collected before COVID-19 vaccination. The sequence was collected from a human donor who had a prior SARS-CoV-2 infection. CDR3 sequence (DNA): TGTGCCAGCAGCCCCACCGGGGAGCAGTACTTC. Its translation: CASSPTGEQYF.